Each of the 19 T cell receptor beta chains below was sequenced from the same sample in a study of blood T cell repertoires in COVID-19. The table came from immunoSEQ multiplex PCR; TCRdb's copy has only in-frame clones and leaves some out. Among approximately 230,000 clones listed, 70% to 85% were seen once. Sequencing was carried out using PBMCs or T cells enriched from blood (not recorded which). These receptors were obtained from a man between 40 and 49 years old who had recovered from COVID-19.

This clone was picked up a small number of times. This chain uses TRBV13 with TRBJ2-5; possible D gene TRBD2, 6 bases. Germline CDR1 is PRHDT and CDR2 is FYEKMQ (reference sequence). The CDR3 totals 14 residues. V was cut by 3 bases and J by 6 bases, with 14 bases left in between. The DNA of the CDR3 is TGTGCCAGCAGCTTCGGAGGGCCCGGGAAGACCCAGTACTTC. Protein sequence: CASSFGGPGKTQYF.

The chain has TRBV28 and TRBJ1-3; D possibly corresponds to TRBD1 (6 bases). In germline, CDR1 is MDHEN, CDR2 SYDVKM. The V gene lost 5 bases and the J gene lost 4 bases, with 15 bases spanning the gap. The CDR3 spans 15 residues. For the CDR3, the DNA is TGTGCCAGCAGTCCCAGCGCAGGGGCGGGAAACACCATATATTTT. It yields the protein CASSPSAGAGNTIYF. The complete variable domain, with remaining parts taken from reference TRBV28 and TRBJ1-3, reads DVKVTQSSRYLVKRTGEKVFLECVQDMDHENMFWYRQDPGLGLRLIYFSYDVKMKEKGDIPEGYSVSREKKERFSLILESASTNQTSMYLCASSPSAGAGNTIYFGEGSWLTVV.

The V call is TRBV6-5, the J call TRBJ2-7, with TRBD2 identical over 10 bases. After removal of 5 bases from V and 2 bases from J, the junction contained 6 bases not matched to a gene. The CDR3 sequence is 15 residues long. Germline V gene sequence: CDR1 MNHEY, CDR2 SVGAGI. The CDR3 region has the DNA TGTGCCAGCAGTACCCGAGCGGGGGGGCCCTACGAGCAGTACTTC. Translation: CASSTRAGGPYEQYF.

The chain recombines TRBV7-8 with TRBJ1-2, with 8 bases matching TRBD1. CDR1 is SGHVS, CDR2 FQNEAQ, per germline. The V segment lost 3 bases and the J segment 5 bases; nucleotides outside the gene matches: 2. The CDR3 sequence is 13 residues long. CDR3 region: CASSFRQGYGYTF. CDR3 DNA: TGTGCCAGCAGCTTCAGACAGGGGTATGGCTACACCTTC. The entire variable domain, with the rest obtained from reference TRBV7-8 and TRBJ1-2, is as follows: GAGVSQSPRYKVAKRGQDVALRCDPISGHVSLFWYQQALGQGPEFLTYFQNEAQLDKSGLPSDRFFAERPEGSVSTLKIQRTQQEDSAVYLCASSFRQGYGYTFGSGTRLTVV.

The chain carries TRBV4-2 and TRBJ1-4; no clear D. Looked up from germline, CDR1 is LGHNA and CDR2 is YNFKEQ. Trimming cost V 0 bases and J 4 bases, with 18 bases left between them. The CDR3 extends over 18 amino acids. CDR3 DNA: TGTGCCAGCAGCCAAGAAGGTGTCGAGAGGGCCTATAATGAAAAACTGTTTTTT. As protein: CASSQEGVERAYNEKLFF.

The chain links TRBV28 to TRBJ1-5; D is perhaps TRBD1 (6 bases). The V gene lost 7 bases and the J gene lost 8 bases, with 39 bases spanning the gap. The CDR3 runs 21 residues. CDR1 is MDHEN, CDR2 SYDVKM, per germline. The CDR3 nucleotides are TGTGCCAGCACCTCGCCCCGGCGTACGGCAGGGGAAGGGCGAGGGGAAAAGCCCCAGCATTTT. Amino acids: CASTSPRRTAGEGRGEKPQHF.

J is TRBJ2-5 and V is TRBV30; 8 bases line up with TRBD1. Trimming removed 7 bases from V and 3 bases from J; junction bases left unmatched: 4. The germline CDR1 and CDR2 sequences are GTSNPN and SVGIG (reference sequence). This CDR3 is 12 amino acids long. CDR3 sequence reads: CAFTGGKETQYF. The DNA for the CDR3 is TGTGCCTTCACAGGGGGAAAAGAGACCCAGTACTTC.

The chain couples TRBV1 to TRBJ2-2; no DNA check was done on the table's D call, TRBD2. TRBV1 is flagged as a pseudogene. The CDR3 consists of 18 residues. This CDR3 reads CTSSQASVGTLNTGELFF. In nucleotides, the CDR3 is TGCACCAGCAGCCAAGCTTCCGTGGGGACTTTGAACACCGGGGAGCTGTTTTTT.

This rearrangement joins TRBV9 to TRBJ2-1; D remains ambiguous. Germline V gene lookup returns CDR1 SGDLS and CDR2 YYNGEE. V lost 4 bases to trimming and J lost 5 bases, with 10 bases between them. The CDR3 is 13 residues long. The CDR3 sequence: CASSPRWHNEQFF. CDR3 sequence (DNA): TGTGCCAGCAGCCCCCGATGGCACAATGAGCAGTTCTTC. Combining the CDR3 with reference TRBV9 and TRBJ2-1 gives the whole variable domain DSGVTQTPKHLITATGQRVTLRCSPRSGDLSVYWYQQSLDQGLQFLIQYYNGEERAKGNILERFSAQQFPDLHSELNLSSLELGDSALYFCASSPRWHNEQFFGPGTRLTVL.

J is TRBJ1-5 and V is TRBV6-5, with TRBD1 matching over 7 bases. This CDR3 spans 14 amino acids. The germline V gene encodes CDR1 MNHEY and CDR2 SVGAGI. V lost 7 bases, J lost 5 bases, and 8 bases stayed unmatched. The CDR3 sequence: CASTPGQRDQPQHF. The CDR3 DNA reads TGTGCCAGCACCCCGGGACAGCGGGATCAGCCCCAGCATTTT.

This clone has a handful of counts. The chain is built from TRBV9 and TRBJ2-1, with D maybe TRBD2 (5 bases). V was trimmed by 2 bases and J by 5 bases, leaving 11 bases between them. CDR1 is SGDLS, CDR2 YYNGEE, per germline. There are 14 residues in the CDR3. CDR3 DNA sequence: TGTGCCAGCAGCGTTTTGGGGAGTGACAATGAGCAGTTCTTC. This codes for CASSVLGSDNEQFF.

Notes on this clone: In the same sample, other DNA sequences code for this CDR3. The chain has TRBV3-1 (or the pseudogene TRBV3-2) and TRBJ1-6, with D hard to call. The CDR3 spans 12 residues. The germline CDR1 and CDR2 sequences are LGHDT and YNNKEL (reference sequence). The germline V and J ends were trimmed by 4 bases and 7 bases, with 5 bases remaining between them. CDR3 DNA sequence: TGTGCCAGCAGCCTATTGAATTCACCCCTCCACTTT. It yields the protein CASSLLNSPLHF.

CDR3 sequence: CASSQGPTSEQFF. CDR3 nucleotides: TGCGCCAGCAGCCAAGGACCGACTAGTGAGCAGTTCTTC. This chain links TRBV4-1 with TRBJ2-1; D perhaps matches TRBD2 (6 bases). Per germline, CDR1 MGHRA and CDR2 YSYEKL. The CDR3 consists of 13 residues. The V and J ends lost 1 base and 9 bases respectively, with 10 bases between them.

The chain uses TRBV7-3 and TRBJ2-3; 12 bases agree with TRBD2. V lost 7 bases, J lost 6 bases, and 5 bases stayed unmatched. Germline V CDR1 and CDR2: SGHTA, FQGTGA. The CDR3 runs 14 residues. The CDR3 is CASTTSGGHDTQYF. The CDR3 region has the DNA TGTGCCAGCACGACTAGCGGGGGCCACGATACGCAGTATTTT.

This rearrangement joins TRBV21-1 to TRBJ2-7; the D call in the table, TRBD2, was not verified against the DNA. TRBV21-1 is an annotated pseudogene. This CDR3 comprises 16 residues. Here the CDR3 DNA reads TGTGCCAGCAGCACGTTTCTAGCGGGGGTCTACTACGAGCAGTACTTC. Its translation: CASSTFLAGVYYEQYF.

The V call is TRBV7-2, the J call TRBJ1-2; TRBD1 matches 10 bases. This CDR3 has 17 residues. V was clipped by 1 base and J by 0 bases; unmatched bases: 5. The germline gives CDR1 SGHTA, CDR2 FQGNSA. The CDR3 DNA is TGTGCCAGCAGCTTAGGTGGGACAGGGGCTTCTAACTATGGCTACACCTTC. The encoded protein is CASSLGGTGASNYGYTF.

This chain uses TRBV7-8 with TRBJ2-7; tentative D call: TRBD1 (5 bases). The V end lost 5 bases, the J end lost 2 bases, and 16 bases lay between the germline ends. Germline CDR1 SGHVS, CDR2 FQNEAQ. The CDR3 consists of 15 residues. The chain's CDR3 is CASSPRVTVTYEQYF. In DNA, the CDR3 is TGTGCCAGCAGCCCCAGGGTGACAGTCACCTACGAGCAGTACTTC.

This clone was picked up a small number of times. This chain joins TRBV7-9 and TRBJ1-5; weak D call: TRBD1 (6 bases). Trimming took 4 bases from V and 5 from J, leaving 9 bases between them. This CDR3 comprises 13 residues. Germline V gene sequence: CDR1 SEHNR, CDR2 FQNEAQ (reference sequence). The CDR3 spells CASSYRDDQPQHF. DNA for the CDR3: TGTGCCAGCAGCTACAGGGACGATCAGCCCCAGCATTTT.

The genes are TRBV7-6 and TRBJ2-3; 11 nucleotides match TRBD2. The CDR3 is made up of 17 amino acids. Germline values: CDR1 SGHVS, CDR2 FNYEAQ. Trimming removed 5 bases from V and 4 bases from J; junction bases left unmatched: 11. CDR3 in amino acids: CASSPGLAASYADTQYF. The CDR3, as DNA: TGTGCCAGCAGCCCGGGACTAGCGGCTTCATACGCAGATACGCAGTATTTT.